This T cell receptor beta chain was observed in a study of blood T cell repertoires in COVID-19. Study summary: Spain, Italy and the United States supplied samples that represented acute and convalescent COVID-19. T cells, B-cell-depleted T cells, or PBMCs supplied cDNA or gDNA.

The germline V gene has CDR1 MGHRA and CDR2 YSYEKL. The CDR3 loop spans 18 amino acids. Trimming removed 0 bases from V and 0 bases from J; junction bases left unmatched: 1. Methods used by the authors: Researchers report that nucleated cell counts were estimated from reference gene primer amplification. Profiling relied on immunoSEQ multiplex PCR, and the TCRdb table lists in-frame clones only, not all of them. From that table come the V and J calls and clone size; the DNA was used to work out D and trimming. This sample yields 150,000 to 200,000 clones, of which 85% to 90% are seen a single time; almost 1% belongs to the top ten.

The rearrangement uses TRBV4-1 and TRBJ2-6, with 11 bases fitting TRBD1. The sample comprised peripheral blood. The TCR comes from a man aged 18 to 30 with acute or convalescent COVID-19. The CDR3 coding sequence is TGCGCCAGCAGCCAAGATGGACAGGGGGCCTCTGGGGCCAACGTCCTGACTTTC. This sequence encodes CASSQDGQGASGANVLTF.